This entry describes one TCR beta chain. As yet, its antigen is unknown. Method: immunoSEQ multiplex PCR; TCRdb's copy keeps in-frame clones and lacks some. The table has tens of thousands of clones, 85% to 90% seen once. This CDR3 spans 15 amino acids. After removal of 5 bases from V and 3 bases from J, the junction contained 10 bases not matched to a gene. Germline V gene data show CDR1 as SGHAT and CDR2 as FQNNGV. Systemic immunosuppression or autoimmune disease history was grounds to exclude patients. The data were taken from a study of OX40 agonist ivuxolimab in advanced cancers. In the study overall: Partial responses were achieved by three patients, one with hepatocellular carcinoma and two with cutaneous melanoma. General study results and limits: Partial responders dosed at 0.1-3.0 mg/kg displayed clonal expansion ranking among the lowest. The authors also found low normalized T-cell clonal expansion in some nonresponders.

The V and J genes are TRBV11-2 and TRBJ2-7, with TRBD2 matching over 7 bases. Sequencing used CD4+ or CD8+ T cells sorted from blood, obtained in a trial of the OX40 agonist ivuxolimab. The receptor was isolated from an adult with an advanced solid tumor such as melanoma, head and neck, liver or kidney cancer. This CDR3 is CASSQDSASGYEQYF. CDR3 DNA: TGTGCCAGCAGCCAAGATTCCGCTAGCGGCTACGAGCAGTACTTC.